These 19 T cell receptor beta chains originate from one sample sequenced in a study of T cell responses to AZD1222 COVID-19 vaccine. The method was immunoSEQ multiplex PCR; TCRdb's version includes in-frame clones alone and lacks a portion of them. Counted here are roughly 120,000 clones, under 90% occurring once; the ten biggest clones make up more than 6.5%. The source was peripheral blood, collected on day 0 of AZD1222 vaccination. The receptors here all came from an adult in good health.

This sequence joins TRBV28 and TRBJ2-3; 8 bases match TRBD1. Germline V CDR1 and CDR2: MDHEN, SYDVKM. This CDR3 has 12 residues. V lost 10 bases and J lost 0; bases outside the gene matches: 0. The CDR3 DNA reads TGTGCCAACAGGGGGAGCACAGATACGCAGTATTTT. Protein: CANRGSTDTQYF.

The chain uses TRBV5-1 and TRBJ1-1; D might be TRBD1 (5 bases). Between the trimmed V and J ends, which lost 5 bases and 4 bases, there was a span of 12 bases. Germline loops: CDR1 SGHRS, CDR2 YFSETQ. CDR3 length equals 13 residues. In DNA, the CDR3 is TGCGCCAGCAGTGTGTCTGGGACCACTGAAGCTTTCTTT. The encoded protein is CASSVSGTTEAFF.

The CDR3 loop reads CASSWLAGEGSEQYF. CDR3 bases: TGTGCCAGCAGCTGGCTAGCGGGGGAGGGTTCCGAGCAGTACTTC. The chain employs TRBV7-8 and TRBJ2-7; 10 nucleotides match TRBD2. The CDR3 has 15 residues. Trimming cost V 4 bases and J 6 bases; bases outside gene matches: 9. Germline lookup yields CDR1 SGHVS and CDR2 FQNEAQ.

The CDR3 reads CASSRVRGADTGELFF. The CDR3 nucleotides are TGCGCCAGCAGCCGGGTGCGGGGGGCGGACACCGGGGAGCTGTTTTTT. The rearrangement joins TRBV4-1 to TRBJ2-2; 8 bases line up with TRBD2. The CDR3 is made up of 16 amino acids. The germline CDR1 and CDR2 sequences are MGHRA and YSYEKL. V was pared by 4 bases and J by 3 bases, with 7 bases of the junction left unmatched.

The chain is built from TRBV2 and TRBJ2-3; no clear D. The CDR3 contains 14 residues. Germline V CDR1 and CDR2: SNHLY, FYNNEI. Trimming cost V 5 bases and J 0 bases, with 9 bases left between them. DNA of the CDR3: TGTGCCAGCAGTCCCCTTACTAGCACAGATACGCAGTATTTT. Protein product: CASSPLTSTDTQYF.

The chain recombines TRBV3-1 (or the pseudogene TRBV3-2) with TRBJ2-7; D unresolved. Trimming took off 0 bases at V and 5 bases at J, with 2 bases between the two ends. Germline values: CDR1 LGHDT, CDR2 YNNKEL (reference sequence). CDR3 length equals 11 residues. Written as DNA, the CDR3 is TGTGCCAGCAGCCAAGAAGACGAGCAGTACTTC. This gives the protein CASSQEDEQYF.

The chain links TRBV11-3 to TRBJ2-3; a weak D match, TRBD2 (7 bases). Deletions cut 5 bases from V and 2 bases from J, with 14 bases between. This CDR3 region has 15 residues. In germline, CDR1 is SGHNT, CDR2 YENEEA. CDR3 sequence (DNA): TGTGCCAGCAGCCCACGAGGGGGGGCCACAGATACGCAGTATTTT. This gives the protein CASSPRGGATDTQYF.

The chain employs TRBV5-1 and TRBJ2-6; the D is unclear. This CDR3 is 16 amino acids long. Germline values: CDR1 SGHRS, CDR2 YFSETQ. The V end was cut by 1 base, the J end by 0 bases, with 8 bases between. CDR3: CASSLQASSGANVLTF. The CDR3 region has the DNA TGCGCCAGCAGCTTGCAGGCCTCCTCTGGGGCCAACGTCCTGACTTTC.

This sequence joins TRBV29-1 and TRBJ2-1; D remains unclear. V was pared by 7 bases and J by 3 bases, with 7 bases between. Germline V gene lookup returns CDR1 SQVTM and CDR2 ANQGSEA. This CDR3 has 11 amino acids. In nucleotides, the CDR3 is TGCAGCGGCGAGAGCTACAATGAGCAGTTCTTC. Its protein product is CSGESYNEQFF.

This chain uses TRBV7-2 with TRBJ2-7; D uncertain. Trimming removed 1 base from V and 4 bases from J, with 11 bases in between. The germline V gene encodes CDR1 SGHTA and CDR2 FQGNSA. CDR3 length equals 14 residues. In DNA, the CDR3 is TGTGCCAGCAGCTTAGTGGCCAGCCCGTACGAGCAGTACTTC. The encoded protein is CASSLVASPYEQYF. The entire variable domain, with the rest obtained from reference TRBV7-2 and TRBJ2-7, is as follows: GAGVSQSPSNKVTEKGKDVELRCDPISGHTALYWYRQSLGQGLEFLIYFQGNSAPDKSGLPSDRFSAERTGGSVSTLTIQRTQQEDSAVYLCASSLVASPYEQYFGPGTRLTVT.

This chain joins TRBV4-2 and TRBJ1-2; D remains ambiguous. The germline V gene has CDR1 LGHNA and CDR2 YNFKEQ. This CDR3 comprises 16 residues. Deletions cut 0 bases from V and 4 bases from J, with 15 bases between. The CDR3, as DNA: TGTGCCAGCAGCCAAGATATTAAAGGGCAGACCTATGGCTACACCTTC. Translated: CASSQDIKGQTYGYTF.

The chain joins TRBV19 to TRBJ2-7, with 7 bases that match TRBD1. The CDR3 is 15 residues long. Germline CDR1 reads LNHDA; CDR2 reads SQIVND (reference sequence). Losses at the gene ends were 3 bases for V and 4 bases for J; bases not matched to a gene: 9. The CDR3 here is CASSIKTGQNYEQYF. In DNA form, the CDR3 reads TGTGCCAGTAGTATCAAGACAGGGCAGAATTACGAGCAGTACTTC. Based on the CDR3 plus reference TRBV19 and TRBJ2-7, the full variable domain is DGGITQSPKYLFRKEGQNVTLSCEQNLNHDAMYWYRQDPGQGLRLIYYSQIVNDFQKGDIAEGYSVSREKKESFPLTVTSAQKNPTAFYLCASSIKTGQNYEQYFGPGTRLTVT.

The genes are TRBV10-2 and TRBJ1-6; D is possibly TRBD1 (6 bases). Germline V gene sequence: CDR1 WSHSY, CDR2 SAAADI. V lost 6 bases and J lost 6, with 15 bases in between. The CDR3 runs to 15 residues. The CDR3 is CASRGGQGINSPLHF. The CDR3 DNA is TGCGCCAGCAGGGGGGGGCAGGGTATTAATTCACCCCTCCACTTT.

The chain carries TRBV6-2 or TRBV6-3 and TRBJ1-6; TRBD1 might be the D (5 bases). The CDR3 consists of 16 residues. The germline V and J ends were trimmed by 2 bases and 7 bases, with 15 bases remaining between them. Per germline, CDR1 MNHEY and CDR2 SVGEGT. CDR3 nucleotides: TGTGCCAGCAGTTACAATCAGTTGGGGCGGAATTCACCCCTCCACTTT. It translates to CASSYNQLGRNSPLHF.

The chain is built from TRBV30 and TRBJ1-6, with D maybe TRBD1 (6 bases). CDR3 length equals 13 residues. The germline CDR1 and CDR2 sequences are GTSNPN and SVGIG (reference sequence). V lost 3 bases to trimming and J lost 8 bases, with 11 bases between them. The chain's CDR3 is CAWSDTGHSPLHF. CDR3 nucleotide sequence: TGTGCCTGGAGCGACACAGGGCATTCACCCCTCCACTTT. The full variable domain, its missing parts supplied by reference TRBV30 and TRBJ1-6, is SQTIHQWPATLVQPVGSPLSLECTVEGTSNPNLYWYRQAAGRGLQLLFYSVGIGQISSEVPQNLSASRPQDRQFILSSKKLLLSDSGFYLCAWSDTGHSPLHFGNGTRLTVT.

The rearrangement uses TRBV5-5 and TRBJ1-2; maybe TRBD1 (5 bases). Germline CDR1 reads SGHKS; CDR2 reads YYEKEE (reference sequence). The CDR3 covers 15 residues. Between the trimmed V and J ends, which lost 4 bases and 7 bases, there was a span of 20 bases. The CDR3 DNA is TGTGCCAGCAGCCTCGCCAGGCTACTGGGGGGTGGCTACACCTTC. It translates to CASSLARLLGGGYTF.

V gene TRBV5-5 combines with J gene TRBJ1-2, with TRBD1 matching 8 bases. The CDR3 runs 13 residues. The germline gives CDR1 SGHKS, CDR2 YYEKEE (reference sequence). J gave up 10 bases and V 2 bases, and 7 bases lay outside the gene matches. In DNA form, the CDR3 reads TGTGCCAGCAGCTTCCAGGGGGCTCCCGTCTACACCTTC. This gives the protein CASSFQGAPVYTF.

This clone has only a few counts. The CDR3 loop reads CASSLAPGGKSSYEQYF. In nucleotides, the CDR3 is TGTGCCAGCAGCTTAGCCCCGGGGGGGAAGAGCTCCTACGAGCAGTACTTC. The chain recombines TRBV7-9 with TRBJ2-7, with TRBD2 matching 8 bases. The CDR3 runs to 17 residues. J was trimmed by 0 bases and V by 0 bases; bases with no gene match: 7. Germline-derived CDR1 and CDR2 are SEHNR and FQNEAQ (reference sequence).

The chain links TRBV19 to TRBJ1-2; 7 positions match TRBD1. V was pared by 3 bases and J by 0 bases, with 1 base of the junction left unmatched. CDR3 length: 14 residues. Germline CDR1 LNHDA, CDR2 SQIVND (reference sequence). This CDR3 is CASSIGTANYGYTF. The CDR3 nucleotides read TGTGCCAGTAGTATCGGGACAGCTAACTATGGCTACACCTTC. The full variable domain, its missing parts supplied by reference TRBV19 and TRBJ1-2, is DGGITQSPKYLFRKEGQNVTLSCEQNLNHDAMYWYRQDPGQGLRLIYYSQIVNDFQKGDIAEGYSVSREKKESFPLTVTSAQKNPTAFYLCASSIGTANYGYTFGSGTRLTVV.